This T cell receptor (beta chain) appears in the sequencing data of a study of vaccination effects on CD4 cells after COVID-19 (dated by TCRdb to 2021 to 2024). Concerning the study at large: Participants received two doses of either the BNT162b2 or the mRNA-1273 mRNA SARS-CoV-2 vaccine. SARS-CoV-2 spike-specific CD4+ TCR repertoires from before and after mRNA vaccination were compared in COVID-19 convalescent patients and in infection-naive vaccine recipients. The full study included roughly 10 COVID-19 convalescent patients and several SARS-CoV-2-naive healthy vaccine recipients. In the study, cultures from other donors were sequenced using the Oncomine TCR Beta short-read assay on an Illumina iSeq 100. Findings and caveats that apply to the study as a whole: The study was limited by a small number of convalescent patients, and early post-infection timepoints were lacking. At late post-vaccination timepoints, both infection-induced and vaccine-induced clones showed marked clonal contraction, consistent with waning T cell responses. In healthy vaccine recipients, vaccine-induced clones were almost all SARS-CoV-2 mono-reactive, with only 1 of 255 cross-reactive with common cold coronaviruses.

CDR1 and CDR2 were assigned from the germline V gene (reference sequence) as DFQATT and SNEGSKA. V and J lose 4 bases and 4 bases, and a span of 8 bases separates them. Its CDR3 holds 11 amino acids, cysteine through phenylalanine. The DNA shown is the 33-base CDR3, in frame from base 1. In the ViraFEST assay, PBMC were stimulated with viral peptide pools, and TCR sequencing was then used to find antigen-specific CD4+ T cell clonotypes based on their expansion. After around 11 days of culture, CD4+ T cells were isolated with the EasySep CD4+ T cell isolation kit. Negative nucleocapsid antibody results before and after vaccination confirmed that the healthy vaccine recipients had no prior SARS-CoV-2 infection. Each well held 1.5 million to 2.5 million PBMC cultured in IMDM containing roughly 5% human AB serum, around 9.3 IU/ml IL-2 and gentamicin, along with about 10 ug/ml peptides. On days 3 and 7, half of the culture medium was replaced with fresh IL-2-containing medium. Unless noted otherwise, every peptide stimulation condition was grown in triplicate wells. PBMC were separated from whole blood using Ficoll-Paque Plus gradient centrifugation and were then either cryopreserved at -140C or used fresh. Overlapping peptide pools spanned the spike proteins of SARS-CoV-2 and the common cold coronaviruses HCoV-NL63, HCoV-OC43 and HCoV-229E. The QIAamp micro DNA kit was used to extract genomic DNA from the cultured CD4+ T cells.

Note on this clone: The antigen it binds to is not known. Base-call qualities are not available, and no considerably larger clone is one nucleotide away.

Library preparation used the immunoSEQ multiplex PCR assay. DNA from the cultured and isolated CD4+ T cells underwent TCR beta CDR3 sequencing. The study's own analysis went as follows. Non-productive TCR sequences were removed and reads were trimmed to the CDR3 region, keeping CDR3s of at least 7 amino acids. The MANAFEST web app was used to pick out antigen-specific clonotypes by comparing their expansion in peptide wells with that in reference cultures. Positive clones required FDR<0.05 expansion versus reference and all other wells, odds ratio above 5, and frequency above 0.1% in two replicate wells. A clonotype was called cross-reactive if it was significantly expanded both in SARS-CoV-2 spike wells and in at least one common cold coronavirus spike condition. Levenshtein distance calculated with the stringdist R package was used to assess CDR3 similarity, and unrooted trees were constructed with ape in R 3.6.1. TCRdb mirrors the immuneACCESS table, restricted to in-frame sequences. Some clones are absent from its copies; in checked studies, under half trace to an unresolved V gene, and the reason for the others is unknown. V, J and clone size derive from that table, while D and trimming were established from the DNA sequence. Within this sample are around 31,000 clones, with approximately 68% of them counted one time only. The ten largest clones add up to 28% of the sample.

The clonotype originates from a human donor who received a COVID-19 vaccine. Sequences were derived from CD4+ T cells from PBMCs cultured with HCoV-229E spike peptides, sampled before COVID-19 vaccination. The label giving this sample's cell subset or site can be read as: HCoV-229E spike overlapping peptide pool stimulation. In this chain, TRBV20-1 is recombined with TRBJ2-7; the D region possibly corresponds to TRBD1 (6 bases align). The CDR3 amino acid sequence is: CSATTGYEQYF. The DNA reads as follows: TGCAGTGCTACCACAGGGTACGAGCAGTACTTC.